The 22 T cell receptor beta chains in this list originate from one sample, sequenced in a study of blood T cell repertoires in COVID-19. The assay was immunoSEQ multiplex PCR, and TCRdb's table has in-frame clones only and misses some. The sample lists about 470,000 clones; 87% were seen once. Sequencing input: PBMCs or T cells enriched from blood (not recorded which). The receptors originated from a woman in her late teens or twenties who had recovered from COVID-19.

This clone was picked up one time. The chain employs TRBV5-6 and TRBJ1-5; D is undetermined. V was trimmed by 2 bases and J by 6 bases, leaving 9 bases between them. Germline CDR1 SGHDT, CDR2 YYEEEE. The CDR3 runs 13 residues. The CDR3 bases are TGTGCCAGCAGCTTCCAGAGGAGTCAGCCCCAGCATTTT. Translating it yields CASSFQRSQPQHF.

The chain links TRBV10-1 to TRBJ2-1; 16 nucleotides match TRBD2. Losses at the gene ends were 5 bases for V and 10 bases for J; bases not matched to a gene: 8. Germline lookup yields CDR1 WNHNN and CDR2 SYGVQD (reference sequence). The CDR3 covers 16 residues. CDR3 residues: CASSPGTSGGAREQFF. In nucleotides, the CDR3 is TGCGCCAGCAGTCCCGGGACTAGCGGGGGGGCCCGGGAGCAGTTCTTC.

CDR3 coding DNA: TGTGCCAGCAGATTCTCAGGGGCGAAGAGTGCCACCGGGGAGCTGTTTTTT. It codes for CASRFSGAKSATGELFF. This chain joins TRBV27 and TRBJ2-2; tentative D call: TRBD1 (6 bases). Germline loops: CDR1 MNHEY, CDR2 SMNVEV (reference sequence). The CDR3 consists of 17 residues. V lost 6 bases to trimming and J lost 4 bases, with 21 bases between them.

The CDR3 bases are TGTGCCAGCAGCCCAAACAGGGGGTCAGCTAACTATGGCTACACCTTC. Protein sequence: CASSPNRGSANYGYTF. This chain links TRBV7-6 with TRBJ1-2, with 8 nucleotides matching TRBD1. The CDR3 is 16 amino acids. V shed 5 bases and J 0 bases; nucleotides not matched to a gene: 8. The germline V gene has CDR1 SGHVS and CDR2 FNYEAQ.

This chain connects TRBV6-5 to TRBJ2-7; TRBD1 aligns across 7 bases. The CDR3 length is 14 residues. V shed 6 bases, J shed 1 base, and the junction held 6 bases outside the gene matches. Germline V gives CDR1 MNHEY, CDR2 SVGAGI. This CDR3 reads CASRTGRGSYEQYF. The CDR3 DNA sequence: TGTGCCAGCAGGACAGGGAGAGGATCCTACGAGCAGTACTTC.

The chain couples TRBV18 to TRBJ2-7, with D perhaps TRBD2 (6 bases). CDR1 KGHSH and CDR2 LQKENI come from the germline V gene. The CDR3 runs to 13 residues. V was cut by 6 bases and J by 5 bases, with 14 bases left in between. CDR3 sequence reads: CASSPDWGDEQYF. In DNA form, the CDR3 reads TGTGCCAGCTCCCCTGACTGGGGGGACGAGCAGTACTTC.

The chain has TRBV5-6 and TRBJ1-6; D is ambiguous. The V gene lost 3 bases and the J gene lost 3 bases, with 7 bases spanning the gap. Looked up from germline, CDR1 is SGHDT and CDR2 is YYEEEE. This CDR3 comprises 14 residues. The CDR3 DNA sequence: TGTGCCAGCAGCTCAGGATTCTATAATTCACCCCTCCACTTT. It yields the protein CASSSGFYNSPLHF.

In this sample, this clone turned up a few times. The chain has TRBV5-6 and TRBJ2-3; TRBD1 matches 9 bases. Germline V gene data show CDR1 as SGHDT and CDR2 as YYEEEE. The trim removed 4 bases at V and 5 bases at J, leaving 5 bases unmatched. The CDR3 runs 14 residues. CDR3 region: CASSPGTGLDTQYF. The CDR3 bases are TGTGCCAGCAGCCCCGGGACAGGGCTAGATACGCAGTATTTT.

Details on this clone: The germline gene is not matched at one end of the junction; a read error may be the cause. The rearrangement links TRBV2 to TRBJ1-2; maybe TRBD1 (5 bases). Germline V gives CDR1 SNHLY, CDR2 FYNNEI. The CDR3 covers 12 residues. In DNA, the CDR3 is TGTGCTAGCAGGGATACGACAAATGGCTACACCTTC. Translated, it gives CASRDTTNGYTF.

This sequence joins TRBV14 and TRBJ1-1; D unresolved. The CDR3 has 12 residues. Germline lookup yields CDR1 SGHDN and CDR2 FVKESK. The V end lost 4 bases, the J end lost 2 bases, and 5 bases lay between the germline ends. The CDR3 protein is CASSPINTEAFF. The CDR3 region has the DNA TGTGCCAGCAGCCCTATAAACACTGAAGCTTTCTTT.

This chain connects TRBV9 to TRBJ1-5; D is undetermined. The CDR3 is 14 amino acids. Germline loops: CDR1 SGDLS, CDR2 YYNGEE. Trimming left V 0 bases short and J 7 bases short, with 11 bases between. The DNA for the CDR3 is TGTGCCAGCAGCGTAGGAGGAGGTCAGCAGCCCCAGCATTTT. This sequence encodes CASSVGGGQQPQHF.

The chain links TRBV18 to TRBJ1-5; no firm D call. Germline lookup yields CDR1 KGHSH and CDR2 LQKENI. This CDR3 comprises 15 residues. V lost 2 bases to trimming and J lost 0 bases, with 8 bases between them. CDR3 residues: CASSPRRFSNQPQHF. CDR3 nucleotides: TGTGCCAGCTCACCAAGGAGATTTAGCAATCAGCCCCAGCATTTT.

This chain links TRBV3-1 (or the pseudogene TRBV3-2) with TRBJ1-1, with TRBD1 matching 9 bases. Germline CDR1 reads LGHDT; CDR2 reads YNNKEL (reference sequence). The junction had 6 bases not matched to a gene; V was cut back by 7 bases and J by 3 bases. CDR3 size: 14 residues. CDR3 sequence reads: CASTLGQGDTEAFF. DNA for the CDR3: TGTGCCAGCACCCTGGGACAGGGAGACACTGAAGCTTTCTTT.

V usage is TRBV5-1 and J usage is TRBJ1-1, with 8 bases matching TRBD1. CDR1 is SGHRS and CDR2 is YFSETQ in the germline V gene. The V gene end was trimmed by 1 base and the J gene end by 6 bases; junction bases not matched to a gene: 5. CDR3 length equals 14 residues. The chain's CDR3 is CASSLRTGRPEAFF. The CDR3, as DNA: TGCGCCAGCAGCTTGAGGACAGGGCGACCTGAAGCTTTCTTT.

This clone was found once. J is TRBJ2-2 and V is TRBV30, with 7 bases aligning to TRBD2. V gave up 1 base and J gave up 8 bases; unmatched junction bases: 19. CDR3 length: 18 residues. Germline V CDR1 and CDR2: GTSNPN, SVGIG (reference sequence). DNA for the CDR3: TGTGCCTGGAGTGGTAGGGAAAAAGGACTAGTGGTGTTGGGGGAGCTGTTTTTT. Encoded protein: CAWSGREKGLVVLGELFF.

This clone turned up a few times. The chain links TRBV29-1 to TRBJ2-3; 8 nucleotides agree with TRBD1. With 3 bases clipped from V and 2 bases from J, the junction kept 10 bases outside the gene matches. Per the germline V gene, CDR1 is SQVTM and CDR2 is ANQGSEA. This CDR3 has 16 residues. CDR3 nucleotide sequence: TGCAGCGTTGACCCCTTAGGACAGGGCTCCACAGATACGCAGTATTTT. It encodes CSVDPLGQGSTDTQYF.

The chain carries TRBV27 and TRBJ2-7, with TRBD1 matching 8 bases. The ends lost 5 bases at V and 0 bases at J; junction bases unmatched: 12. Germline CDR1 and CDR2: MNHEY and SMNVEV (reference sequence). The CDR3 runs 17 residues. CDR3 sequence: CASSLHRGQASSYEQYF. Here the CDR3 DNA reads TGTGCCAGCAGTCTTCACAGGGGACAGGCCAGCTCCTACGAGCAGTACTTC.

The V and J genes are TRBV4-1 and TRBJ2-7, with D uncertain. Per germline, CDR1 MGHRA and CDR2 YSYEKL. The CDR3 extends over 16 amino acids. V lost 1 base and J lost 0, with 13 bases in between. The CDR3: CASSQGSYSSSYEQYF. In nucleotides, the CDR3 is TGCGCCAGCAGCCAAGGGAGCTACTCTAGCTCCTACGAGCAGTACTTC.

The J gene is TRBJ1-3, the V gene TRBV6-1; D is perhaps TRBD1 (5 bases). Trimming took off 3 bases at V and 4 bases at J, with 13 bases between the two ends. The CDR3 covers 15 residues. In germline, CDR1 is MNHNS, CDR2 SASEGT. In nucleotides, the CDR3 is TGTGCCAGCAGTGATTCGGGGGAGGCGGGAAACACCATATATTTT. Protein sequence: CASSDSGEAGNTIYF.

Here the CDR3 reads CASSLDRGGAREQFF. CDR3 coding DNA: TGTGCCAGCAGCTTGGATCGCGGGGGGGCCAGGGAGCAGTTCTTC. V is TRBV5-6 and J is TRBJ2-1; 9 bases are shared with TRBD2. J gave up 10 bases and V 0 bases, and 8 bases lay outside the gene matches. Germline V gives CDR1 SGHDT, CDR2 YYEEEE. The CDR3 is 15 amino acids.

The rearrangement joins TRBV29-1 to TRBJ1-5; 10 bases line up with TRBD1. Germline CDR1 is SQVTM and CDR2 is ANQGSEA. V trimming: 5 bases; J trimming: 4 bases; junction bases outside the gene matches: 5. The CDR3 is 14 residues long. In DNA, the CDR3 is TGCAGCGTTCTGACAGGGGGCATGAATCAGCCCCAGCATTTT. The encoded protein is CSVLTGGMNQPQHF.

The CDR3 protein is CASSLFSSGGLPQHF. The DNA of the CDR3 is TGTGCCAGCAGTTTATTCTCCAGTGGAGGGTTGCCCCAGCATTTT. The chain links TRBV28 to TRBJ1-5; the D is unclear. CDR1 MDHEN and CDR2 SYDVKM come from the germline V gene. Trimming shortened V by 1 base and J by 9 bases, and 16 bases separated the two germline ends. The CDR3 contains 15 residues. Full variable domain (outside the CDR3, taken from reference TRBV28 and TRBJ1-5): DVKVTQSSRYLVKRTGEKVFLECVQDMDHENMFWYRQDPGLGLRLIYFSYDVKMKEKGDIPEGYSVSREKKERFSLILESASTNQTSMYLCASSLFSSGGLPQHFGDGTRLSIL.